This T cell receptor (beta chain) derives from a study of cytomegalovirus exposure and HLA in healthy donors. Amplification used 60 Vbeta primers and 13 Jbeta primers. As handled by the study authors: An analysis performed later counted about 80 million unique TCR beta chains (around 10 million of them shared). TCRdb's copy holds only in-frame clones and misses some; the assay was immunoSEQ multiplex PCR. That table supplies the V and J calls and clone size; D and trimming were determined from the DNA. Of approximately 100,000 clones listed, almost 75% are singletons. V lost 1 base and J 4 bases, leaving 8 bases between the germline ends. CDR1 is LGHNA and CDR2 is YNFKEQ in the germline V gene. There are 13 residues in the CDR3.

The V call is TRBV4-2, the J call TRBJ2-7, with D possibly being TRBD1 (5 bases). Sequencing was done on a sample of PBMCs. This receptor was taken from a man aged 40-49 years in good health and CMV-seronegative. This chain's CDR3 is CASSQVQGYEQYF. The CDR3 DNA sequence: TGTGCCAGCAGCCAAGTGCAGGGATACGAGCAGTACTTC.